This TCR beta chain was found in a study of siplizumab effects on memory and regulatory T cells. Points from the study as a whole: Alloreactive sequences traceable to unstimulated CD4+ memory cells were significantly reduced by siplizumab. Suppressive activity of Tregs proliferating in siplizumab cultures remained unconfirmed.

About this clone itself: Its cognate antigen is unknown.

Data came from immunoSEQ multiplex PCR; TCRdb stores just in-frame clones and leaves some out. The data hold 75,000 to 100,000 clones, with over 85% observed a single time. This CDR3 has 12 residues. Germline CDR1 is SQVTM and CDR2 is ANQGSEA. Trimming took 5 bases from V and 6 from J; bases not matched to a gene: 3. The sample comprised non-Treg CD4+ T cells sorted from blood. This TCR came from a human donor in good health. This chain links TRBV29-1 with TRBJ2-7; 11 nucleotides line up with TRBD2. CDR3 amino acids: CSVFSGGGEQYF. Written as DNA, the CDR3 is TGCAGCGTTTTTAGCGGGGGGGGCGAGCAGTACTTC.